A single sample gave rise to the 18 T cell receptor beta chains below, sequenced in a study of cytomegalovirus exposure and HLA in healthy donors. The PCR employed 60 Vbeta primers together with 13 Jbeta primers. The assay was immunoSEQ multiplex PCR, and TCRdb's table has in-frame clones only and misses some. The top ten hold roughly 11% of the sample, which has 100,000 to 150,000 clones, 78% seen once. The sequencing input was PBMCs. Receptors were obtained from a man aged 25 to 40 in good health and CMV-seropositive.

A single count supports this clone. V and J are TRBV7-8 and TRBJ2-3, with D perhaps TRBD1 (5 bases). V lost 1 base and J lost 3, with 8 bases in between. This CDR3 contains 14 residues. Per the germline V gene, CDR1 is SGHVS and CDR2 is FQNEAQ. CDR3 region: CASSLGSGTDTQYF. The DNA for the CDR3 is TGTGCCAGCAGCTTAGGGTCAGGGACAGATACGCAGTATTTT.

J is TRBJ2-3 and V is TRBV7-6; D might be TRBD1 (6 bases). The germline V and J ends were trimmed by 1 base and 4 bases, with 15 bases remaining between them. CDR1 is SGHVS, CDR2 FNYEAQ, per germline. The CDR3 runs to 16 residues. This CDR3 is CASSLGGHTAPDTQYF. The CDR3 DNA is TGTGCCAGCAGCTTAGGGGGACACACAGCCCCAGATACGCAGTATTTT. Full variable domain (rest looked up from reference TRBV7-6 and TRBJ2-3): GAGVSQSPRYKVTKRGQDVALRCDPISGHVSLYWYRQALGQGPEFLTYFNYEAQQDKSGLPNDRFSAERPEGSISTLTIQRTEQRDSAMYRCASSLGGHTAPDTQYFGPGTRLTVL.

This chain joins TRBV19 and TRBJ2-3; TRBD2 agrees at 7 bases. The germline gives CDR1 LNHDA, CDR2 SQIVND (reference sequence). Trimming at V came to 1 base and at J to 1 base, leaving 5 bases not matched to a gene. The CDR3 is 16 residues long. CDR3: CASSIGGRGGTDTQYF. The CDR3 DNA follows: TGTGCCAGTAGTATAGGCGGGAGAGGGGGCACAGATACGCAGTATTTT. The whole variable domain, remainder taken from reference TRBV19 and TRBJ2-3, is DGGITQSPKYLFRKEGQNVTLSCEQNLNHDAMYWYRQDPGQGLRLIYYSQIVNDFQKGDIAEGYSVSREKKESFPLTVTSAQKNPTAFYLCASSIGGRGGTDTQYFGPGTRLTVL.

This rearrangement joins TRBV15 to TRBJ2-5; TRBD2 might be the D (6 bases). The CDR3 loop spans 16 amino acids. V was shortened by 3 bases and J by 4 bases, with 18 bases between the two germline ends. CDR1 is LNHNV and CDR2 is YYDKDF in the germline V gene (reference sequence). CDR3: CATSRSLAGGGETQYF. In nucleotides, the CDR3 is TGTGCCACCAGCAGGAGCCTTGCCGGGGGTGGAGAGACCCAGTACTTC.

The V call is TRBV5-1, the J call TRBJ1-3; D remains ambiguous. CDR3 size: 16 residues. V lost 0 bases and J 0 bases, leaving 10 bases between the germline ends. Germline assignment: CDR1 SGHRS and CDR2 YFSETQ. Here the CDR3 reads CASSLEAGYSGNTIYF. Written as DNA, the CDR3 is TGCGCCAGCAGCTTGGAGGCGGGCTACTCTGGAAACACCATATATTTT.

This chain connects TRBV27 to TRBJ2-7, with 8 bases lining up with TRBD1. Germline V gene lookup returns CDR1 MNHEY and CDR2 SMNVEV (reference sequence). V was clipped by 4 bases and J by 0 bases; unmatched bases: 5. This CDR3 is 15 amino acids long. In nucleotides, the CDR3 is TGTGCCAGCAGTTCCAGGGGGCAGAGCTCCTACGAGCAGTACTTC. Protein: CASSSRGQSSYEQYF.

The V gene is TRBV27, the J gene TRBJ2-5; D may be TRBD2 (6 bases). CDR3 length equals 16 residues. CDR1 MNHEY and CDR2 SMNVEV come from the germline V gene (reference sequence). The germline V and J ends were trimmed by 0 bases and 1 base, with 12 bases remaining between them. The CDR3 bases are TGTGCCAGCAGTTTATCGGGGGGACGTATCCAAGAGACCCAGTACTTC. Protein: CASSLSGGRIQETQYF.

The chain recombines TRBV19 with TRBJ1-1; 7 bases are shared with TRBD1. V gave up 5 bases and J gave up 0 bases; unmatched junction bases: 6. The CDR3 is 15 residues long. CDR1 LNHDA and CDR2 SQIVND come from the germline V gene (reference sequence). The CDR3 is CASSLRTGLNTEAFF. The CDR3 DNA reads as TGTGCCAGTAGTCTCCGGACAGGTTTGAACACTGAAGCTTTCTTT. Full variable domain (remainder filled in from reference TRBV19 and TRBJ1-1): DGGITQSPKYLFRKEGQNVTLSCEQNLNHDAMYWYRQDPGQGLRLIYYSQIVNDFQKGDIAEGYSVSREKKESFPLTVTSAQKNPTAFYLCASSLRTGLNTEAFFGQGTRLTVV.

V is TRBV5-5 and J is TRBJ2-1, with D perhaps TRBD2 (5 bases). Trimming stripped 1 base from V and 5 bases from J, with 13 bases between. Germline loops: CDR1 SGHKS, CDR2 YYEKEE (reference sequence). This CDR3 spans 15 amino acids. DNA of the CDR3: TGTGCCAGCAGCTTGAGGGAGTTCGCCGACAATGAGCAGTTCTTC. It is translated as CASSLREFADNEQFF.

The V and J genes are TRBV11-2 and TRBJ2-5, with D possibly TRBD2 on 6 matching bases. CDR3 size: 15 residues. Deletions cut 3 bases from V and 2 bases from J, with 13 bases between. The germline CDR1 and CDR2 sequences are SGHAT and FQNNGV. The CDR3 DNA reads as TGTGCCAGCAGCTTTCTCGGGAGAGTACAAGAGACCCAGTACTTC. Protein sequence: CASSFLGRVQETQYF.

The sample holds a few counts of this clone. This rearrangement joins TRBV6-1 to TRBJ1-5, with 8 bases that match TRBD1. There are 16 residues in the CDR3. V lost 4 bases to trimming and J lost 0 bases; unmatched junction nucleotides: 5. The germline V gene has CDR1 MNHNS and CDR2 SASEGT. CDR3 loop: CASSGGGQVSNQPQHF. As DNA, the CDR3 is TGTGCCAGCAGTGGCGGGGGACAGGTTAGCAATCAGCCCCAGCATTTT.

V usage is TRBV19 and J usage is TRBJ2-7, with 7 bases matching TRBD1. Germline CDR1 is LNHDA and CDR2 is SQIVND (reference sequence). J lost 5 bases, V lost 6 bases, and 7 bases had no gene match. This CDR3 has 13 residues. The chain's CDR3 is CASSNRGGNEQYF. The CDR3 DNA reads as TGTGCCAGTAGCAACAGGGGCGGCAACGAGCAGTACTTC.

The chain has TRBV15 and TRBJ1-1; D might be TRBD1 (6 bases). Trimming cost V 0 bases and J 9 bases, with 14 bases left between them. The CDR3 has 14 amino acids. CDR1 and CDR2 from the germline V gene are LNHNV and YYDKDF (reference sequence). The CDR3 sequence is CATSRDRQAYKAFF. The CDR3 DNA sequence: TGTGCCACCAGCAGAGATCGACAGGCATATAAAGCTTTCTTT.

To note about this clone: One junction end does not reproduce the germline sequence, and a read error may be involved. This chain links TRBV7-7 with TRBJ2-5; D may be TRBD2 (6 bases). Germline lookup yields CDR1 SSHAT and CDR2 FNYEAQ (reference sequence). CDR3 length: 14 residues. The CDR3 loop reads CASSSNSGQETQYF. Here the CDR3 DNA reads TGTGCTAGCAGCTCAAATAGCGGTCAAGAGACCCAGTACTTC.

The chain couples TRBV4-3 to TRBJ1-5; 8 positions agree with TRBD1. The CDR3 totals 15 residues. V lost 0 bases and J lost 4; bases outside the gene matches: 2. The germline CDR1 and CDR2 sequences are LGHNA and YSLEER. The CDR3 region has the DNA TGCGCCAGCAGCCAAGAGGACAGGGTAAATCAGCCCCAGCATTTT. This translates into CASSQEDRVNQPQHF.

V usage is TRBV6-5 and J usage is TRBJ2-1, with TRBD2 matching 8 bases. CDR1 is MNHEY and CDR2 is SVGAGI in the germline V gene. The CDR3 loop spans 16 amino acids. V lost 2 bases and J lost 9; bases outside the gene matches: 12. DNA for the CDR3: TGTGCCAGCAGTTACCGCGGGACTAGGCAATGGGGTGAGCAGTTCTTC. Amino acid sequence: CASSYRGTRQWGEQFF.

The rearrangement uses TRBV5-8 and TRBJ1-4, with TRBD1 as a possible D gene (6 bases). The CDR3 is made up of 17 amino acids. The V end was cut by 0 bases, the J end by 0 bases, with 12 bases between. Per the germline V gene, CDR1 is SGHTS and CDR2 is YDEGEE. CDR3 nucleotide sequence: TGTGCCAGCAGCTTGGGCAGGGGCTACACAACTAATGAAAAACTGTTTTTT. Its translation is CASSLGRGYTTNEKLFF.

The chain carries TRBV7-2 and TRBJ2-1, with D uncertain. Between the trimmed V and J ends, which lost 1 base and 5 bases, there was a span of 18 bases. Per germline, CDR1 SGHTA and CDR2 FQGNSA. The CDR3 covers 17 residues. As DNA, the CDR3 is TGTGCCAGCAGCTTAGGGTTCCCGACAAATTACAACAATGAGCAGTTCTTC. This translates into CASSLGFPTNYNNEQFF.